This entry concerns a single TCR beta chain. Germline CDR1 reads MGHDK; CDR2 reads SYGVNS. The CDR3 covers 17 residues. With 6 bases clipped from V and 0 bases from J, the junction kept 4 bases outside the gene matches. This specimen comes from a study of blood T cell repertoires in COVID-19. For the study at large: Samples taken during acute and convalescent COVID-19 were collected in the United States, Italy and Spain. PBMCs, B-cell-depleted T cells, or T cells provided the cDNA or gDNA that made up the material.

Original processing notes: Reference gene primers were amplified, and this amplification served to estimate nucleated cell counts. The repertoire was sequenced with immunoSEQ multiplex PCR; TCRdb's copy has only in-frame clones and lacks some. That table gives V, J and clone size, and the DNA gave D and trimming. The data show 370,000 or so clones, with about 80% seen just once and under 1.2% held by the top ten. The V gene is TRBV25-1, the J gene TRBJ2-3, with 15 positions matching TRBD2. The sample comprised peripheral blood. The sequence was obtained from a human donor with acute or convalescent COVID-19. The donor label of this sample is uncertain. The CDR3, as DNA: TGTGCCAGCAGCGGACTAGCGGGGGGGCCTAGCACAGATACGCAGTATTTT. Translated: CASSGLAGGPSTDTQYF.